What follows are 9 T cell receptor beta chains derived from one specimen sequenced in a study of CD8+CD57+ T cells in acquired aplastic anemia. Template material for TCR beta VDJ and CDR3 profiling consisted of genomic DNA. TCRdb independently ran MiXCR on the reads; one entry per CDR3 protein. The repertoire includes about 160,000 distinct CDR3 sequences, approximately 40% of them detected once, and approximately 1% sits in the top ten. Sequencing used sorted CD4+, CD8+, or CD8+CD57+ T cells (not recorded which) from PBMCs. These receptor sequences come from a human donor in good health.

The chain couples TRBV24-1 to TRBJ2-7; D is unclear. The CDR3 spans 14 residues. V shed 5 bases and J shed 0 bases, with 10 bases lying between them. Per the germline V gene, CDR1 is KGHDR and CDR2 is SFDVKD. The CDR3 is CATSAPPCSYEQYF. For the CDR3, the DNA is TGTGCCACCAGTGCACCTCCGTGCTCCTACGAGCAGTACTTC.

Regarding this clonotype: Given a much more abundant clone one base away, this may be a read error. The V gene is TRBV7-2, the J gene TRBJ2-7; D is unresolved. V dropped 5 bases and J dropped 0 bases, with 5 bases sitting between them. The CDR3 has 12 amino acids. Germline CDR1 and CDR2: SGHTA and FQGNSA. In DNA, the CDR3 is TGTGCCAGCAGCCAGCCCTCCTACGAGCAGTACTTC. Translation gives CASSQPSYEQYF.

The chain uses TRBV20-1 and TRBJ2-1, with D unclear. Trimming cost V 3 bases and J 12 bases, with 18 bases left between them. In germline, CDR1 is DFQATT, CDR2 SNEGSKA (reference sequence). This CDR3 has 13 residues. The CDR3 DNA reads TGCAGTGCTAGGTCCAGTCAGACGGATGGGCAGTTCTTC. This encodes CSARSSQTDGQFF.

This clonotype has ten or more counts. The J gene is TRBJ2-2, the V gene TRBV5-1, with 7 bases fitting TRBD1. CDR1 and CDR2 from the germline V gene are SGHRS and YFSETQ. The CDR3 covers 15 residues. V was pared by 0 bases and J by 6 bases, with 5 bases of the junction left unmatched. The CDR3 reads CASSLVAGGPGELFF. CDR3 sequence (DNA): TGCGCCAGCAGCTTGGTGGCAGGGGGTCCCGGGGAGCTGTTTTTT.

As concerns this clonotype: At one end the junction does not follow the germline gene, possibly because of a read error. V and J are TRBV7-6 and TRBJ2-2; D might be TRBD1 (7 bases). The CDR3 spans 17 residues. CDR1 SGHVS and CDR2 FNYEAQ come from the germline V gene. Written as DNA, the CDR3 is TGCGCCAGCAGCCCTAGGGGGCGCGCGGGACAACCCGGGGAGCTGTTTTTT. Encoded protein: CASSPRGRAGQPGELFF.

This clonotype has only one observation. This chain connects TRBV7-9 to TRBJ2-7; possibly TRBD2 for D (6 bases). The DNA end is more similar to TRBJ2-5, so the J call may be wrong. The CDR3 runs to 12 residues. Germline V gene sequence: CDR1 SEHNR, CDR2 FQNEAQ (reference sequence). The CDR3 here is CASSYRGETQYF. The CDR3 DNA is TGTGCCAGCAGCTATCGGGGGGAGACCCAGTACTTC.

The CDR3 is CASSLEGREYEQYF. CDR3 in DNA: TGTGCCAGCAGCTTAGAGGGCCGGGAGTACGAGCAGTACTTC. V usage is TRBV7-8 and J usage is TRBJ2-7, with D perhaps matching TRBD2 (6 bases). Germline CDR1 reads SGHVS; CDR2 reads FQNEAQ. Trimming cost V 1 base and J 4 bases, with 11 bases left between them. The CDR3 runs 14 residues.

This clonotype was picked up many times. The chain is built from TRBV7-9 and TRBJ2-7, with 14 bases identical to TRBD2. Per the germline V gene, CDR1 is SEHNR and CDR2 is FQNEAQ (reference sequence). The CDR3 extends over 15 amino acids. V was pared by 5 bases and J by 2 bases, with 2 bases of the junction left unmatched. The CDR3 loop is CASSMTSGGAYEQYF. In DNA form, the CDR3 reads TGTGCCAGCAGCATGACTAGCGGGGGGGCCTACGAGCAGTACTTC.

This clonotype is labeled as medium-sized. CDR3 sequence: CASSPKGPDTQYF. The DNA of the CDR3 is TGTGCCAGCAGCCCGAAGGGTCCAGATACGCAGTATTTT. This sequence joins TRBV7-9 and TRBJ2-3, with D uncertain. The CDR3 contains 13 residues. Germline CDR1 is SEHNR and CDR2 is FQNEAQ (reference sequence). Trimming cost V 5 bases and J 4 bases, with 10 bases left between them.